The text below deals with one TCR beta chain. These data belong to a study of OX40 agonist ivuxolimab in advanced cancers. Researchers took blood at baseline, on cycle 4 day 1, and on cycle 7 day 1. The CDR3 spans 16 residues. Looked up from germline, CDR1 is ENHRY and CDR2 is SYGVKD. V trimming: 0 bases; J trimming: 9 bases; junction bases outside the gene matches: 7. The repertoire was sequenced with immunoSEQ multiplex PCR; TCRdb's copy has only in-frame clones and lacks some. The data show approximately 74,000 clones, 75% to 95% seen once. Sequencing was performed on CD4+ or CD8+ T cells sorted from blood, taken in a trial of the OX40 agonist ivuxolimab. The V gene is TRBV10-3, the J gene TRBJ2-1; TRBD2 matches 11 bases. The receptor was isolated from an adult with an advanced solid tumor such as melanoma, head and neck, liver or kidney cancer. The CDR3 region is CAISESVSGRAFEQFF. CDR3 nucleotides: TGTGCCATCAGTGAGTCGGTTAGCGGGAGGGCCTTTGAGCAGTTCTTC.